These 22 T cell receptor beta chains share one sample of origin, sequenced in a study of CD8+ T cells in alopecia areata. Treatment noted: oral pan-JAK inhibitor, 5-10 mg twice daily. cDNA reverse transcribed from extracted RNA served as the sequencing template. Some clones are missing from TCRdb's copy, which holds only in-frame ones; the method was immunoSEQ multiplex PCR. The repertoire holds some 190,000 clones, with approximately 50% as singletons. The starting material was CD8+ T cells sorted from blood, obtained at roughly week 53, from a patient treated with tofacitinib. These receptors all stem from a human donor with alopecia areata.

The chain has TRBV7-9 and TRBJ1-6; D call uncertain. CDR3 size: 12 residues. Deletions cut 5 bases from V and 8 bases from J, with 7 bases between. From germline, CDR1 is SEHNR and CDR2 FQNEAQ (reference sequence). The CDR3 nucleotides are TGTGCCAGCAGCCCCGCGGATTCACCCCTCCACTTT. It encodes CASSPADSPLHF.

This clone was seen more than once but under ten times. The rearrangement joins TRBV7-8 to TRBJ2-1, with unresolved D. Trimming removed 4 bases from V and 0 bases from J, with 19 bases in between. The CDR3 length is 18 residues. Looked up from germline, CDR1 is SGHVS and CDR2 is FQNEAQ. CDR3 region: CASSSPPSQGNSYNEQFF. The CDR3 DNA reads TGTGCCAGCAGCTCACCACCATCCCAAGGGAACTCCTACAATGAGCAGTTCTTC. The whole variable domain, remainder taken from reference TRBV7-8 and TRBJ2-1, is GAGVSQSPRYKVAKRGQDVALRCDPISGHVSLFWYQQALGQGPEFLTYFQNEAQLDKSGLPSDRFFAERPEGSVSTLKIQRTQQEDSAVYLCASSSPPSQGNSYNEQFFGPGTRLTVL.

The V gene is TRBV11-1, the J gene TRBJ1-2, with D maybe TRBD1 (5 bases). Germline V gene sequence: CDR1 SGHAT, CDR2 FQDESV (reference sequence). The V end was cut by 5 bases, the J end by 8 bases, with 18 bases between. This CDR3 has 14 residues. In nucleotides, the CDR3 is TGTGCCAGCAGCACTGGGACGGCACAAAGCGGCTACACCTTC. This codes for CASSTGTAQSGYTF.

About this clone: Relative to the germline gene, one junction end is altered; a read error may explain this. The rearrangement uses TRBV11-2 and TRBJ1-1; 7 bases fit TRBD1. The germline gives CDR1 SGHAT, CDR2 FQNNGV. The CDR3 covers 15 residues. CDR3 amino acids: CASSPHDRVKTEAFF. The CDR3 bases are TGTGCCAGCAGCCCGCACGACAGGGTGAAAACTGAAGCTTTCTTT.

The chain carries TRBV7-9 and TRBJ2-7, with D perhaps matching TRBD2 (5 bases). The CDR3 runs 17 residues. V was pared by 4 bases and J by 0 bases, with 19 bases between. The germline V gene encodes CDR1 SEHNR and CDR2 FQNEAQ (reference sequence). DNA for the CDR3: TGTGCCAGCAGCTCCTCAGCAGGATCGGAGGCCTCCTACGAGCAGTACTTC. As protein: CASSSSAGSEASYEQYF.

This rearrangement joins TRBV2 to TRBJ2-3; TRBD2 matches at 7 bases. This CDR3 comprises 15 residues. V trimming: 1 base; J trimming: 4 bases; junction bases outside the gene matches: 5. Germline V lookup: CDR1 SNHLY, CDR2 FYNNEI. Written as DNA, the CDR3 is TGTGCCAGCAGTGAAGGGGGGGGGAAGCCAGATACGCAGTATTTT. As protein: CASSEGGGKPDTQYF.

The genes are TRBV5-1 and TRBJ1-2; unclear D gene. The length of the CDR3 is 13 residues. The V and J ends lost 4 bases and 4 bases respectively, with 11 bases between them. Germline CDR1 is SGHRS and CDR2 is YFSETQ. CDR3 protein: CASSPSPGYGYTF. The CDR3 nucleotides read TGCGCCAGCAGCCCCTCGCCAGGCTATGGCTACACCTTC.

This clone came up a few times. CDR3 sequence: CASTLTGDEQYF. CDR3 bases: TGTGCCAGCACCCTGACAGGGGACGAGCAGTACTTC. The V call is TRBV5-4, the J call TRBJ2-7; TRBD1 aligns across 8 bases. Germline V gene sequence: CDR1 SGHNT, CDR2 YYREEE (reference sequence). The CDR3 covers 12 residues. After removal of 6 bases from V and 5 bases from J, the junction contained 4 bases not matched to a gene.

As to this clone: A junction boundary mismatches the germline segment, possibly from a read error. The chain couples TRBV27 to TRBJ2-1, with 7 bases identical to TRBD2. The CDR3 runs 14 residues. The V gene's germline CDR1 is MNHEY and CDR2 SMNVEV (reference sequence). The CDR3 DNA follows: TGTGCCAGCGGGGGAGGGGACTCCAACAATGAGCAGTTCTTC. Translating gives CASGGGDSNNEQFF.

Notes on this clone: Within the sample, other DNA sequences also encode this same CDR3. This chain links TRBV5-1 with TRBJ1-1, with D maybe TRBD1 (5 bases). The V end was cut by 1 base, the J end by 4 bases, with 8 bases between. CDR3 size: 13 residues. Germline V gives CDR1 SGHRS, CDR2 YFSETQ. The CDR3 protein is CASSLSGGTEAFF. In nucleotides, the CDR3 is TGCGCCAGCAGCTTGTCCGGGGGCACTGAAGCTTTCTTT.

The J gene is TRBJ1-1, the V gene TRBV7-2; no clear D. With 5 bases removed from V and 0 bases from J, the gap between germline ends came to 10 bases. Germline lookup yields CDR1 SGHTA and CDR2 FQGNSA. CDR3 length: 14 residues. The CDR3 protein is CASSPVGMNTEAFF. The CDR3, as DNA: TGTGCCAGCAGCCCCGTGGGGATGAACACTGAAGCTTTCTTT.

This clone was observed a handful of times. The chain is built from TRBV6-5 and TRBJ2-2, with TRBD2 matching over 9 bases. CDR1 is MNHEY, CDR2 SVGAGI, per germline. There are 14 residues in the CDR3. The trim removed 5 bases at V and 5 bases at J, leaving 3 bases unmatched. The CDR3, as DNA: TGTGCCAGCAGTGCGGGAGGGGAAACCGGGGAGCTGTTTTTT. Its translation is CASSAGGETGELFF.

The chain employs TRBV6-6 and TRBJ2-7; D is perhaps TRBD2 (6 bases). V lost 0 bases and J 6 bases, leaving 9 bases between the germline ends. The V gene's germline CDR1 is MNHNY and CDR2 SVGAGI (reference sequence). CDR3 length equals 13 residues. The CDR3 DNA sequence: TGTGCCAGCAGTTACTCGACCGGGGGCGAGCAGTACTTC. The encoded protein is CASSYSTGGEQYF.

This sequence joins TRBV5-1 and TRBJ2-1; D gene unclear. The V end lost 0 bases, the J end lost 10 bases, and 14 bases lay between the germline ends. The CDR3 covers 14 residues. CDR1 SGHRS and CDR2 YFSETQ come from the germline V gene. The CDR3 DNA is TGCGCCAGCAGCTTGGCCGCTAGTCGCGAGGAGCAGTTCTTC. This sequence encodes CASSLAASREEQFF.

The chain combines TRBV27 with TRBJ2-7; D gene ambiguous. Trimming took 8 bases from V and 0 from J, leaving 8 bases between them. The germline V gene encodes CDR1 MNHEY and CDR2 SMNVEV (reference sequence). The CDR3 loop spans 12 amino acids. The CDR3: CASQGFSYEQYF. The DNA of the CDR3 is TGTGCCAGCCAAGGGTTCTCCTACGAGCAGTACTTC.

This clone appeared many times. CDR3 loop: CASSQWDRSSYEQYF. The CDR3 bases are TGTGCCAGCAGCCAGTGGGACAGGAGCTCCTACGAGCAGTACTTC. The chain uses TRBV11-2 and TRBJ2-7; 8 nucleotides align to TRBD1. This CDR3 region has 15 residues. With V trimmed by 5 bases and J by 0 bases, 6 bases remained unmatched. Germline V gene sequence: CDR1 SGHAT, CDR2 FQNNGV.

This clone was seen more than once but under ten times. For the CDR3, the DNA is TGTGCCAGCAGTTACCAGGGGAATGAAGCTTTCTTT. Its translation is CASSYQGNEAFF. The genes are TRBV13 and TRBJ1-1; a weak D match, TRBD1 (6 bases). Deletions cut 6 bases from V and 7 bases from J, with 12 bases between. The germline V gene has CDR1 PRHDT and CDR2 FYEKMQ (reference sequence). The CDR3 covers 12 residues.

This clone was recorded a few times. The rearrangement links TRBV13 to TRBJ2-1; D might be TRBD2 (6 bases). This CDR3 spans 12 amino acids. Per germline, CDR1 PRHDT and CDR2 FYEKMQ (reference sequence). Trimming removed 4 bases at V and 14 bases at J, with 15 bases between. CDR3 DNA sequence: TGTGCCAGCAGCTGGGTTCGCGGGGTGGAGTTCTTC. Amino acid sequence: CASSWVRGVEFF.

This chain links TRBV10-3 with TRBJ1-1, with 8 bases identical to TRBD1. The CDR3 runs 15 residues. The V gene's germline CDR1 is ENHRY and CDR2 SYGVKD. The ends lost 3 bases at V and 4 bases at J; junction bases unmatched: 7. CDR3 sequence (DNA): TGTGCCATCAGTGAAGGGCAGGGGGCCTCCACTGAAGCTTTCTTT. This gives the protein CAISEGQGASTEAFF.

About this clone: This specimen includes other DNA sequences encoding the same CDR3. This chain connects TRBV18 to TRBJ2-7; no clear D gene. Per germline, CDR1 KGHSH and CDR2 LQKENI. The CDR3 has 13 amino acids. Between the trimmed V and J ends, which lost 3 bases and 4 bases, there was a span of 10 bases. CDR3 residues: CASSPPDGYEQYF. The CDR3 coding sequence is TGTGCCAGCTCACCTCCGGACGGGTACGAGCAGTACTTC.

This clone was detected only a few times. The genes are TRBV11-2 and TRBJ2-2; 7 bases line up with TRBD2. Losses at the gene ends were 7 bases for V and 3 bases for J; bases not matched to a gene: 8. The CDR3 has 15 amino acids. Germline CDR1 is SGHAT and CDR2 is FQNNGV. The CDR3 DNA follows: TGTGCCAGCACCTTTTGGGGAGGGGACACCGGGGAGCTGTTTTTT. Translating it yields CASTFWGGDTGELFF.

The chain links TRBV6-5 to TRBJ2-7; tentatively, D is TRBD1 (5 bases). The CDR3 has 13 residues. V lost 4 bases and J 3 bases, leaving 10 bases between the germline ends. Germline V gene sequence: CDR1 MNHEY, CDR2 SVGAGI. CDR3 loop: CASSSDRYYEQYF. The CDR3 nucleotides are TGTGCCAGCAGTTCCGACAGATACTACGAGCAGTACTTC.